One and the same sample provided the 29 T cell receptor beta chains below, sequenced in a study of identifying expanded T cells in peripheral blood (dated by TCRdb to between 2019 and 2020). The method behind the library was the immunoSEQ multiplex PCR assay. Imported from immuneACCESS, the table was reduced by TCRdb to in-frame sequences with V and J called. These copies leave out some clones; in studies compared against another copy, an unresolved V gene accounts for under half, and the cause of the remainder is not known. This sample holds about 52,000 clones; approximately 86% were observed only once. The ten largest clones represent approximately 14% of the sample. Material: blood. These receptors originate from a person aged 18-70 years in good health.

The chain employs TRBV9 and TRBJ1-3, with D perhaps TRBD1 (6 bases). The ends were cut back, 0 bases at V and 7 bases at J, with 17 bases in the middle. Germline values: CDR1 SGDLS, CDR2 YYNGEE. CDR3 size: 16 residues. For the CDR3, the DNA is TGTGCCAGCAGCGTAGACCCGACAGGCCCCTTTAACACCATATATTTT. Its translation: CASSVDPTGPFNTIYF. Full variable domain (missing parts from reference TRBV9 and TRBJ1-3): DSGVTQTPKHLITATGQRVTLRCSPRSGDLSVYWYQQSLDQGLQFLIQYYNGEERAKGNILERFSAQQFPDLHSELNLSSLELGDSALYFCASSVDPTGPFNTIYFGEGSWLTVV.

The chain carries TRBV5-1 and TRBJ2-1; 11 bases map to TRBD2. This CDR3 spans 15 amino acids. V dropped 4 bases and J dropped 6; count of bases not matched to a gene: 6. CDR1 and CDR2 from the germline V gene are SGHRS and YFSETQ. In nucleotides, the CDR3 is TGCGCCAGCAGCATAACTAGCGGGAGTTTCAATGAGCAGTTCTTC. Its protein product is CASSITSGSFNEQFF.

This clone was detected only once. The gene calls are TRBV5-8 and TRBJ1-6; no definite D call. Trimming took off 0 bases at V and 2 bases at J, with 9 bases between the two ends. Germline V gene lookup returns CDR1 SGHTS and CDR2 YDEGEE. The CDR3 spans 16 residues. CDR3 DNA: TGTGCCAGCAGCTTGGCCCCCGGGACCTATAATTCACCCCTCCACTTT. Amino acid sequence: CASSLAPGTYNSPLHF.

The V gene is TRBV7-6, the J gene TRBJ1-3, with D perhaps TRBD1 (6 bases). Per the germline V gene, CDR1 is SGHVS and CDR2 is FNYEAQ. The V end lost 1 base, the J end lost 4 bases, and 14 bases lay between the germline ends. This CDR3 has 16 residues. DNA of the CDR3: TGTGCCAGCAGCTTAGGAACCGGGGGCGAAGGAAACACCATATATTTT. It translates to CASSLGTGGEGNTIYF.

The rearrangement joins TRBV11-2 to TRBJ2-1, with 11 bases identical to TRBD1. Trimming removed 1 base from V and 5 bases from J; junction bases left unmatched: 1. This CDR3 comprises 15 residues. Germline CDR1 SGHAT, CDR2 FQNNGV. CDR3 DNA sequence: TGTGCCAGCAGCTTAGGGGACAGGGGGGACAATGAGCAGTTCTTC. Translated: CASSLGDRGDNEQFF. The full variable domain, completed using reference TRBV11-2 and TRBJ2-1, is EAGVAQSPRYKIIEKRQSVAFWCNPISGHATLYWYQQILGQGPKLLIQFQNNGVVDDSQLPKDRFSAERLKGVDSTLKIQPAKLEDSAVYLCASSLGDRGDNEQFFGPGTRLTVL.

V and J are TRBV4-3 and TRBJ2-1, with D perhaps TRBD2 (5 bases). V lost 2 bases and J lost 7, with 15 bases in between. Germline CDR1 and CDR2: LGHNA and YSLEER. The CDR3 totals 15 residues. The CDR3 reads CASSQKLEGWNEQFF. CDR3 bases: TGCGCCAGCAGCCAAAAGCTAGAGGGTTGGAATGAGCAGTTCTTC.

CDR3 residues: CAWSAQLTSGNTIYF. The CDR3 DNA reads as TGTGCCTGGAGTGCCCAACTCACCTCTGGAAACACCATATATTTT. V and J are TRBV30 and TRBJ1-3; D gene ambiguous. This CDR3 is built from 15 residues. Trimming took off 1 base at V and 0 bases at J, with 10 bases between the two ends. Germline CDR1 is GTSNPN and CDR2 is SVGIG (reference sequence).

The chain uses TRBV30 and TRBJ2-3; 10 bases fit TRBD1. J gave up 3 bases and V 5 bases, and 5 bases lay outside the gene matches. CDR3 length: 14 residues. The germline CDR1 and CDR2 sequences are GTSNPN and SVGIG (reference sequence). The CDR3 here is CAWGRDRGTDTQYF. The CDR3 DNA reads TGTGCCTGGGGCCGGGACAGGGGAACAGATACGCAGTATTTT. The whole variable domain, filled in from reference TRBV30 and TRBJ2-3, reads SQTIHQWPATLVQPVGSPLSLECTVEGTSNPNLYWYRQAAGRGLQLLFYSVGIGQISSEVPQNLSASRPQDRQFILSSKKLLLSDSGFYLCAWGRDRGTDTQYFGPGTRLTVL.

The count of this clone is one. The chain links TRBV7-9 to TRBJ2-7; D is ambiguous. V shed 2 bases and J shed 6 bases, with 8 bases lying between them. The CDR3 runs to 12 residues. Germline V gene data show CDR1 as SEHNR and CDR2 as FQNEAQ (reference sequence). This chain's CDR3 is CASSLSAREQYF. The CDR3 DNA reads as TGTGCCAGCAGCTTATCCGCCCGCGAGCAGTACTTC.

In its sample, this clone was seen a few times. This rearrangement joins TRBV4-2 to TRBJ2-5, with 7 bases fitting TRBD2. The germline V gene encodes CDR1 LGHNA and CDR2 YNFKEQ. CDR3 length equals 15 residues. V lost 3 bases and J lost 0; bases outside the gene matches: 4. The CDR3 sequence: CASSQGGEHQETQYF. CDR3 in DNA: TGTGCCAGCAGCCAGGGGGGGGAGCACCAAGAGACCCAGTACTTC.

The chain links TRBV30 to TRBJ1-1; the match to TRBD1 covers 7 bases. J was trimmed by 4 bases and V by 5 bases; bases with no gene match: 7. The CDR3 runs 13 residues. The germline gives CDR1 GTSNPN, CDR2 SVGIG (reference sequence). This chain's CDR3 is CAWALQGVTEAFF. CDR3 DNA sequence: TGTGCCTGGGCTCTTCAGGGGGTCACTGAAGCTTTCTTT.

V usage is TRBV10-3 and J usage is TRBJ1-1; D unclear. V lost 6 bases to trimming and J lost 10 bases, with 15 bases between them. Per the germline V gene, CDR1 is ENHRY and CDR2 is SYGVKD. There are 12 residues in the CDR3. CDR3 DNA: TGTGCCATCAGATCAGAGGGTGGAGGAGCTTTCTTT. As protein: CAIRSEGGGAFF.

The chain couples TRBV10-1 to TRBJ1-1; D remains ambiguous. V dropped 4 bases and J dropped 2 bases, with 8 bases sitting between them. The CDR3 extends over 13 amino acids. Germline CDR1 reads WNHNN; CDR2 reads SYGVQD (reference sequence). CDR3 residues: CASSVHSNTEAFF. The CDR3 region has the DNA TGCGCCAGCAGTGTGCACAGCAACACTGAAGCTTTCTTT.

The chain combines TRBV4-1 with TRBJ2-1; TRBD1 matches 10 bases. This CDR3 region has 15 residues. The V gene end was trimmed by 4 bases and the J gene end by 8 bases; junction bases not matched to a gene: 8. Germline loops: CDR1 MGHRA, CDR2 YSYEKL. CDR3 sequence reads: CASSPRDRGVDEQFF. The CDR3 nucleotides read TGCGCCAGCAGCCCCCGGGACAGGGGTGTTGATGAGCAGTTCTTC.

The CDR3 bases are TGTGCCAGCAGTTACAAGGGGGCATATTATGGCTACACCTTC. Its protein product is CASSYKGAYYGYTF. This chain connects TRBV6-6 to TRBJ1-2; 7 nucleotides match TRBD1. Germline CDR1 reads MNHNY; CDR2 reads SVGAGI (reference sequence). J was trimmed by 5 bases and V by 2 bases; bases with no gene match: 5. The CDR3 sequence is 14 residues long.

The genes are TRBV6-1 and TRBJ2-7; TRBD1 matches at 7 bases. Per germline, CDR1 MNHNS and CDR2 SASEGT. V lost 7 bases to trimming and J lost 6 bases; unmatched junction nucleotides: 12. The CDR3 is 14 residues long. This chain's CDR3 is CASTYDRAVGEQYF. DNA of the CDR3: TGTGCCAGCACCTACGACAGGGCGGTCGGCGAGCAGTACTTC.

This clone has a handful of counts. The rearrangement joins TRBV2 to TRBJ1-2; no clear D. The CDR3 runs to 13 residues. Germline CDR1 reads SNHLY; CDR2 reads FYNNEI. The V end was cut by 0 bases, the J end by 4 bases, with 6 bases between. CDR3 coding DNA: TGTGCCAGCAGTGAAGCCCGAAGCTATGGCTACACCTTC. Translation gives CASSEARSYGYTF.

In DNA form, the CDR3 reads TGTGCCAGCACCCTTCTTGGCGGGAGGCATGAGCAGTTCTTC. Translation gives CASTLLGGRHEQFF. The V and J genes are TRBV6-5 and TRBJ2-1, with TRBD2 matching over 8 bases. CDR1 and CDR2 (germline): MNHEY, SVGAGI. The CDR3 consists of 14 residues. Trimming at V came to 7 bases and at J to 8 bases, leaving 10 bases not matched to a gene.

CDR3 nucleotide sequence: TGTGCCAGCATTAACTCTAGCGGGAGGGAGACGCGGCAGTACTTC. This codes for CASINSSGRETRQYF. The chain carries TRBV6-1 and TRBJ2-7, with 12 positions matching TRBD2. J was trimmed by 9 bases and V by 7 bases; bases with no gene match: 13. Germline lookup yields CDR1 MNHNS and CDR2 SASEGT. CDR3 length: 15 amino acids.

This chain connects TRBV18 to TRBJ1-1; D remains ambiguous. The CDR3 covers 16 residues. The germline V and J ends were trimmed by 3 bases and 0 bases, with 14 bases remaining between them. Germline CDR1 reads KGHSH; CDR2 reads LQKENI. CDR3 nucleotide sequence: TGTGCCAGCTCACCGGAGGCAGGAACCCTGAACACTGAAGCTTTCTTT. Protein: CASSPEAGTLNTEAFF.

The chain couples TRBV15 to TRBJ1-5; 9 nucleotides agree with TRBD1. The CDR3 extends over 15 amino acids. V gave up 2 bases and J gave up 13 bases; unmatched junction bases: 12. The germline V gene has CDR1 LNHNV and CDR2 YYDKDF (reference sequence). The CDR3 is CATSRRTGDTIFQHF. The DNA for the CDR3 is TGTGCCACCAGCAGACGGACAGGGGACACCATATTTCAGCATTTT.

The chain couples TRBV19 to TRBJ1-2, with TRBD1 matching 12 bases. CDR1 and CDR2 from the germline V gene are LNHDA and SQIVND (reference sequence). The junction had 11 bases not matched to a gene; V was cut back by 8 bases and J by 4 bases. This CDR3 region has 16 residues. In DNA, the CDR3 is TGTGCCAGTCACCAAACGGGGACAGGGGGCCTCTATGGCTACACCTTC. It is translated as CASHQTGTGGLYGYTF.

This sequence joins TRBV6-6 and TRBJ1-1; TRBD1 is a possible D gene (6 bases). Germline V gene sequence: CDR1 MNHNY, CDR2 SVGAGI (reference sequence). CDR3 size: 14 residues. V gave up 5 bases and J gave up 1 base, with 11 bases separating them. CDR3 amino acids: CASSTTGANTEAFF. In nucleotides, the CDR3 is TGTGCCAGCAGTACGACAGGAGCGAACACTGAAGCTTTCTTT.

The rearrangement joins TRBV25-1 to TRBJ1-2; no clear D. The CDR3 is 12 residues long. In germline, CDR1 is MGHDK, CDR2 SYGVNS. With 8 bases removed from V and 1 base from J, the gap between germline ends came to 8 bases. Here the CDR3 reads CASRDLNYGYTF. Written as DNA, the CDR3 is TGTGCCAGCCGAGACCTTAACTATGGCTACACCTTC.

The chain uses TRBV30 and TRBJ1-4; TRBD1 might be the D (6 bases). Germline CDR1 and CDR2: GTSNPN and SVGIG (reference sequence). The CDR3 has 13 amino acids. V gave up 3 bases and J gave up 3 bases, with 8 bases separating them. Here the CDR3 reads CAWRGGANEKLFF. In nucleotides, the CDR3 is TGTGCCTGGAGAGGGGGGGCTAATGAAAAACTGTTTTTT.

This chain links TRBV10-2 with TRBJ2-7; D possibly corresponds to TRBD1 (5 bases). Germline-derived CDR1 and CDR2 are WSHSY and SAAADI. The CDR3 totals 14 residues. V was trimmed by 3 bases and J by 4 bases, leaving 13 bases between them. CDR3 sequence: CASSDRVGAYEQYF. The CDR3 DNA follows: TGCGCCAGCAGTGACAGGGTTGGGGCTTACGAGCAGTACTTC.

CDR3 loop: CASSPRLAGGYNEQFF. CDR3 nucleotide sequence: TGTGCCAGCAGCCCCCGGCTAGCGGGGGGGTACAATGAGCAGTTCTTC. V gene TRBV7-8 combines with J gene TRBJ2-1; 12 positions agree with TRBD2. CDR1 is SGHVS and CDR2 is FQNEAQ in the germline V gene. The ends lost 5 bases at V and 4 bases at J; junction bases unmatched: 6. The CDR3 sequence is 16 residues long.

This chain uses TRBV2 with TRBJ1-2, with a possible D match to TRBD1 (5 bases). Germline assignment: CDR1 SNHLY and CDR2 FYNNEI. This CDR3 is built from 13 residues. Trimming left V 6 bases short and J 4 bases short, with 12 bases between. CDR3 sequence reads: CASRGDWGYGYTF. CDR3 bases: TGTGCCAGCAGAGGGGACTGGGGCTATGGCTACACCTTC.

The chain links TRBV5-4 to TRBJ2-2; a weak D match, TRBD2 (7 bases). The CDR3 runs 19 residues. The ends were cut back, 4 bases at V and 1 base at J, with 23 bases in the middle. Germline assignment: CDR1 SGHNT and CDR2 YYREEE (reference sequence). CDR3 DNA: TGTGCCAGCAGCCCGAGTCGTGGGGGGGCCATCTGGAACACCGGGGAGCTGTTTTTT. This translates into CASSPSRGGAIWNTGELFF.